These 17 T cell receptor beta chains originate from one sample sequenced in a study of response to subunit inactivated influenza vaccine. Each CDR3 protein is one row after TCRdb ran MiXCR on the RT-PCR reads. The sample carries 650,000 to 800,000 distinct CDR3 sequences, about 18% recorded once. The starting material was PBMCs from blood, obtained around 5 days after vaccination. All receptors come from a middle-aged man who received an inactivated influenza vaccine.

DNA of the CDR3: TGCGCCAGCAGCTTCCCTTTCTCCTACAATGAGCAGTTCTTC. Protein sequence: CASSFPFSYNEQFF. The V and J genes are TRBV5-1 and TRBJ2-1; D ambiguous. This CDR3 has 14 residues. CDR1 and CDR2 (germline): SGHRS, YFSETQ. Trimming removed 2 bases from V and 0 bases from J, with 6 bases in between.

The rearrangement joins TRBV20-1 to TRBJ2-2, with D perhaps matching TRBD2 (5 bases). V dropped 3 bases and J dropped 6 bases, with 8 bases sitting between them. Germline lookup yields CDR1 DFQATT and CDR2 SNEGSKA (reference sequence). This CDR3 has 12 residues. The CDR3: CSARELAGELFF. For the CDR3, the DNA is TGCAGTGCTAGGGAACTAGCCGGGGAGCTGTTTTTT.

V is TRBV5-5 and J is TRBJ2-5; 8 bases match TRBD2. CDR1 and CDR2 from the germline V gene are SGHKS and YYEKEE (reference sequence). The CDR3 has 16 amino acids. Trimming removed 6 bases from V and 1 base from J; junction bases left unmatched: 11. DNA for the CDR3: TGTGCCAGCACCCTGGGGGTAGCGGGGATCCAAGAGACCCAGTACTTC. Its translation: CASTLGVAGIQETQYF. Based on the CDR3 plus reference TRBV5-5 and TRBJ2-5, the full variable domain is DAGVTQSPTHLIKTRGQQVTLRCSPISGHKSVSWYQQVLGQGPQFIFQYYEKEERGRGNFPDRFSARQFPNYSSELNVNALLLGDSALYLCASTLGVAGIQETQYFGPGTRLLVL.

The V gene is TRBV6-2 or TRBV6-3, the J gene TRBJ1-6; TRBD1 aligns across 8 bases. The CDR3 is 16 residues long. Trimming cost V 0 bases and J 9 bases; bases outside gene matches: 7. The germline gives CDR1 MNHEY, CDR2 SVGEGT. For the CDR3, the DNA is TGTGCCAGCAGTTACTCGGGGCAGGGGGCCCGTTCACCCCTCCACTTT. Encoded protein: CASSYSGQGARSPLHF.

This chain uses TRBV20-1 with TRBJ2-5; possibly TRBD2 for D (6 bases). Germline V gives CDR1 DFQATT, CDR2 SNEGSKA (reference sequence). V was clipped by 5 bases and J by 3 bases, with 22 bases between them. The length of the CDR3 is 16 residues. CDR3 sequence (DNA): TGCAGTGCTGCATTTTTACTAGCAGGAAGGGAAGAGACCCAGTACTTC. Translating gives CSAAFLLAGREETQYF.

This clonotype turned up a few times. The rearrangement uses TRBV4-3 and TRBJ2-1; D gene unclear. Germline V gene data show CDR1 as LGHNA and CDR2 as YSLEER. Trimming removed 1 base from V and 8 bases from J, with 9 bases in between. The CDR3 totals 13 residues. This CDR3 is CASSQVGDDEQFF. CDR3 bases: TGCGCCAGCAGCCAAGTTGGGGATGATGAGCAGTTCTTC.

The V gene is TRBV7-9, the J gene TRBJ1-4; no clear D. Germline V gene sequence: CDR1 SEHNR, CDR2 FQNEAQ (reference sequence). Trimming cost V 3 bases and J 4 bases, with 12 bases left between them. This CDR3 comprises 15 residues. This chain's CDR3 is CASSLRSEVNEKLFF. CDR3 nucleotides: TGTGCCAGCAGCTTGAGGTCCGAAGTTAATGAAAAACTGTTTTTT.

The chain has TRBV29-1 and TRBJ2-2; 11 nucleotides match TRBD2. CDR1 is SQVTM and CDR2 is ANQGSEA in the germline V gene. This CDR3 is 13 amino acids long. Losses at the gene ends were 4 bases for V and 6 bases for J; bases not matched to a gene: 1. CDR3 sequence reads: CSVVGLAAGELFF. CDR3 coding DNA: TGCAGCGTTGTGGGACTAGCGGCCGGGGAGCTGTTTTTT.

The chain joins TRBV5-5 to TRBJ1-6, with a tentative D call TRBD1 (6 bases). Trimming shortened V by 4 bases and J by 7 bases, and 15 bases separated the two germline ends. Germline V lookup: CDR1 SGHKS, CDR2 YYEKEE (reference sequence). The CDR3 extends over 15 amino acids. The CDR3 sequence is CASSPQGDRNSPLHF. For the CDR3, the DNA is TGTGCCAGCAGCCCACAGGGTGATCGGAATTCACCCCTCCACTTT.

This chain joins TRBV29-1 and TRBJ2-1; TRBD2 matches 8 bases. The CDR3 length is 17 residues. The germline V gene has CDR1 SQVTM and CDR2 ANQGSEA. V lost 5 bases, J lost 0 bases, and 12 bases stayed unmatched. The CDR3 reads CSVLSSGSGSSYNEQFF. CDR3 DNA sequence: TGCAGCGTTCTATCATCAGGGAGCGGGAGCTCCTACAATGAGCAGTTCTTC.

This clonotype was detected a few times. The chain employs TRBV20-1 and TRBJ2-5; maybe TRBD1 (5 bases). Germline CDR1 DFQATT, CDR2 SNEGSKA (reference sequence). The CDR3 runs to 16 residues. V was pared by 2 bases and J by 4 bases, with 20 bases between. The CDR3 protein is CSARIVSGYDGETQYF. In DNA, the CDR3 is TGCAGTGCTAGAATCGTGTCAGGGTATGACGGAGAGACCCAGTACTTC.

The chain has TRBV4-3 and TRBJ2-1; 8 nucleotides align to TRBD2. The CDR3 runs to 15 residues. Germline V CDR1 and CDR2: LGHNA, YSLEER. Trimming removed 2 bases from V and 6 bases from J; junction bases left unmatched: 6. The CDR3 sequence is CASSQSSGRANEQFF. CDR3 in DNA: TGCGCCAGCAGCCAATCGAGCGGGAGAGCCAATGAGCAGTTCTTC.

This clonotype was counted ten times or more. The chain is built from TRBV12-3 or TRBV12-4 and TRBJ2-6, with D hard to call. Deletions cut 7 bases from V and 0 bases from J, with 13 bases between. This CDR3 contains 16 residues. The CDR3 protein is CASKGYSISGANVLTF. The CDR3 bases are TGTGCCAGCAAAGGGTATTCTATCTCTGGGGCCAACGTCCTGACTTTC.

The V gene is TRBV5-1, the J gene TRBJ2-5, with a possible D match to TRBD1 (6 bases). Germline CDR1 reads SGHRS; CDR2 reads YFSETQ. The CDR3 loop spans 15 amino acids. The V gene lost 3 bases and the J gene lost 4 bases, with 16 bases spanning the gap. CDR3 in DNA: TGCGCCAGCAGCTCTCGACAGGTTGGAAGAGAGACCCAGTACTTC. This translates into CASSSRQVGRETQYF.

The rearrangement uses TRBV7-2 and TRBJ1-2; tentatively, D is TRBD1 (6 bases). Germline V gene sequence: CDR1 SGHTA, CDR2 FQGNSA. V lost 3 bases and J lost 3, with 11 bases in between. This CDR3 is 14 amino acids long. CDR3 loop: CASSFADRYYGYTF. The CDR3 region has the DNA TGTGCCAGCAGCTTTGCGGACAGATACTATGGCTACACCTTC.

There are many counts of this clonotype. The chain links TRBV15 to TRBJ1-1; no clear D. Trimming removed 0 bases at V and 4 bases at J, with 6 bases between. The CDR3 has 13 amino acids. Germline V CDR1 and CDR2: LNHNV, YYDKDF (reference sequence). Here the CDR3 reads CATSRDVSTEAFF. In nucleotides, the CDR3 is TGTGCCACCAGCAGAGATGTAAGCACTGAAGCTTTCTTT.

The chain couples TRBV21-1 to TRBJ2-7; no DNA check was done on the table's D call, TRBD1. TRBV21-1 is an annotated pseudogene. This CDR3 contains 14 residues. The CDR3 sequence: CASNSPGGRFEQYF. The CDR3 DNA follows: TGTGCCAGCAATTCTCCAGGGGGCCGATTCGAGCAGTACTTC.